Each of the 32 T cell receptor beta chains below was sequenced from the same sample in a study of beta chain features in type 1 diabetes. General observations from the study: A moderate, significant TCRB CDR3 shortening appeared in type 1 diabetes across four CD4+ subsets.

These receptors' targets are unknown. cDNA synthesis used the whole RNA isolate, giving expressed TCRB sequences. The protocol was immunoSEQ multiplex PCR, while the TCRdb copy is restricted to in-frame clones and leaves out a portion. This sample carries a few hundred thousand clones, approximately 15% of them seen once, and the ten largest clones take approximately 0.021%. What was sequenced was naive CD4+ T cells from blood. These receptors were collected from a man aged 30 to 39 with type 1 diabetes.

The V gene is TRBV11-3, the J gene TRBJ2-1; 7 bases are a match to TRBD2. The CDR3 runs to 15 residues. Germline values: CDR1 SGHNT, CDR2 YENEEA. Trimming removed 2 bases from V and 2 bases from J; junction bases left unmatched: 3. The CDR3 bases are TGTGCCAGCAGCTTACCTGGGGGGGCCTACAATGAGCAGTTCTTC. It encodes CASSLPGGAYNEQFF. The whole variable domain, remainder taken from reference TRBV11-3 and TRBJ2-1, is EAGVVQSPRYKIIEKKQPVAFWCNPISGHNTLYWYLQNLGQGPELLIRYENEEAVDDSQLPKDRFSAERLKGVDSTLKIQPAELGDSAVYLCASSLPGGAYNEQFFGPGTRLTVL.

The V gene is TRBV2, the J gene TRBJ2-2; 9 bases map to TRBD2. The germline V gene has CDR1 SNHLY and CDR2 FYNNEI. The CDR3 totals 14 residues. V lost 6 bases and J lost 5; bases outside the gene matches: 4. The CDR3 is CASRVAGATGELFF. The CDR3 DNA is TGTGCCAGCAGGGTAGCGGGAGCTACCGGGGAGCTGTTTTTT. The full variable domain, with the rest looked up from reference TRBV2 and TRBJ2-2, is EPEVTQTPSHQVTQMGQEVILRCVPISNHLYFYWYRQILGQKVEFLVSFYNNEISEKSEIFDDQFSVERPDGSNFTLKIRSTKLEDSAMYFCASRVAGATGELFFGEGSRLTVL.

The chain recombines TRBV27 with TRBJ1-2; D is ambiguous. The V gene lost 5 bases and the J gene lost 5 bases, with 15 bases spanning the gap. In germline, CDR1 is MNHEY, CDR2 SMNVEV (reference sequence). The CDR3 has 14 residues. The CDR3 DNA reads as TGTGCCAGCAGTCCCCAGAGTGGGCGATATGGCTACACCTTC. It specifies CASSPQSGRYGYTF.

This clone was detected only a few times. The gene calls are TRBV30 and TRBJ1-5; D is unclear. The germline CDR1 and CDR2 sequences are GTSNPN and SVGIG (reference sequence). The V end was cut by 2 bases, the J end by 6 bases, with 11 bases between. The CDR3 sequence is 13 residues long. CDR3 amino acids: CAWSSWEGQPQHF. The CDR3 DNA follows: TGTGCCTGGAGTAGCTGGGAGGGTCAGCCCCAGCATTTT.

The rearrangement uses TRBV7-9 and TRBJ2-7, with D possibly matching TRBD2 (6 bases). The CDR3 is 15 residues long. V lost 5 bases, J lost 4 bases, and 18 bases lay in between. CDR1 is SEHNR, CDR2 FQNEAQ, per germline (reference sequence). The CDR3 is CASSPGWRDRYEQYF. Here the CDR3 DNA reads TGTGCCAGCAGCCCCGGTTGGAGGGATCGGTACGAGCAGTACTTC.

The sample holds a few counts of this clone. This rearrangement joins TRBV7-9 to TRBJ1-1; D remains ambiguous. This CDR3 comprises 14 residues. V lost 5 bases and J lost 3, with 13 bases in between. In germline, CDR1 is SEHNR, CDR2 FQNEAQ (reference sequence). Here the CDR3 DNA reads TGTGCCAGCAGCCCTCGGCTCGGGGACACTGAAGCTTTCTTT. Translated: CASSPRLGDTEAFF.

This clone was seen a few times. The chain employs TRBV30 and TRBJ2-1; D may be TRBD1 (6 bases). The length of the CDR3 is 13 residues. Germline lookup yields CDR1 GTSNPN and CDR2 SVGIG (reference sequence). V was shortened by 4 bases and J by 10 bases, with 17 bases between the two germline ends. This chain's CDR3 is CAWTVGGRVEQFF. The CDR3 nucleotides are TGTGCCTGGACCGTTGGGGGCCGGGTGGAGCAGTTCTTC.

The genes are TRBV19 and TRBJ2-6, with TRBD1 as a possible D gene (5 bases). V was trimmed by 3 bases and J by 3 bases, leaving 9 bases between them. This CDR3 has 15 residues. Per the germline V gene, CDR1 is LNHDA and CDR2 is SQIVND (reference sequence). The CDR3 protein is CASSIRQFGANVLTF. The CDR3 bases are TGTGCCAGTAGTATCCGACAGTTTGGGGCCAACGTCCTGACTTTC.

The sample holds a few counts of this clone. The V gene is TRBV29-1, the J gene TRBJ1-4; D perhaps matches TRBD1 (6 bases). Looked up from germline, CDR1 is SQVTM and CDR2 is ANQGSEA. CDR3 length: 13 residues. DNA of the CDR3: TGCCCTCCCGGACAGTCACCCAATGAAAAACTGTTTTTT. Its protein product is CPPGQSPNEKLFF.

The chain couples TRBV5-1 to TRBJ2-1, with 9 bases lining up with TRBD2. V dropped 0 bases and J dropped 9; count of bases not matched to a gene: 4. Germline V gene lookup returns CDR1 SGHRS and CDR2 YFSETQ. The CDR3 loop spans 14 amino acids. The CDR3 coding sequence is TGCGCCAGCAGCTTGGTAGCAGCGGGGGGTGAGCAGTTCTTC. Amino acid sequence: CASSLVAAGGEQFF.

Only a few counts were recorded for this clone. The chain joins TRBV30 to TRBJ1-5; possible D gene TRBD1, 5 bases. The germline V gene has CDR1 GTSNPN and CDR2 SVGIG (reference sequence). This CDR3 contains 13 residues. Trimming took 8 bases from V and 2 from J, leaving 13 bases between them. The CDR3 DNA is TGTGCCGCGAGGGGAGGGGGCAATCAGCCCCAGCATTTT. Translation gives CAARGGGNQPQHF.

This clone appeared a few times. The chain recombines TRBV9 with TRBJ1-2, with a weak D call TRBD1 (6 bases). From germline, CDR1 is SGDLS and CDR2 YYNGEE. The CDR3 has 16 amino acids. V lost 4 bases and J 3 bases, leaving 19 bases between the germline ends. The CDR3 nucleotides are TGTGCCAGCAGCTCTGCAGGGGTCCTCGGTGACTATGGCTACACCTTC. The encoded protein is CASSSAGVLGDYGYTF.

The genes are TRBV7-2 and TRBJ2-5, with 8 bases identical to TRBD2. Near its end, the DNA agrees better with TRBJ2-7, so the J call may be wrong. Germline-derived CDR1 and CDR2 are SGHTA and FQGNSA. The CDR3 loop spans 14 amino acids. CDR3 sequence: CASSSGGVGYEQYF. The CDR3, as DNA: TGTGCCAGCAGCTCCGGGGGGGTCGGCTACGAGCAGTACTTC.

This clone was counted between two and nine times. The chain has TRBV18 and TRBJ2-5; 9 bases match TRBD1. The CDR3 has 13 amino acids. V shed 4 bases, J shed 5 bases, and the junction held 2 bases outside the gene matches. Germline CDR1 reads KGHSH; CDR2 reads LQKENI. CDR3: CASSRDRGETQYF. CDR3 bases: TGTGCCAGCTCACGCGACAGGGGGGAGACCCAGTACTTC.

The chain has TRBV7-9 and TRBJ2-3; maybe TRBD2 (5 bases). The CDR3 loop spans 15 amino acids. The V end lost 1 base, the J end lost 2 bases, and 10 bases lay between the germline ends. Germline V gives CDR1 SEHNR, CDR2 FQNEAQ (reference sequence). This chain's CDR3 is CASSLVSGSTDTQYF. The CDR3 bases are TGTGCCAGCAGCTTAGTCTCGGGGTCCACAGATACGCAGTATTTT.

The chain recombines TRBV12-5 with TRBJ2-3, with 7 bases lining up with TRBD2. Trimming removed 1 base from V and 6 bases from J; junction bases left unmatched: 4. Germline V lookup: CDR1 LGHNT, CDR2 FRNRAP. This CDR3 comprises 14 residues. This chain's CDR3 is CASGLASTSDTQYF. As DNA, the CDR3 is TGTGCTAGTGGTTTGGCCTCGACTAGCGATACGCAGTATTTT.

Only a few counts were recorded for this clone. This rearrangement joins TRBV19 to TRBJ2-5, with 7 bases that match TRBD1. Trimming removed 6 bases from V and 7 bases from J; junction bases left unmatched: 14. Per the germline V gene, CDR1 is LNHDA and CDR2 is SQIVND (reference sequence). The CDR3 consists of 15 residues. The DNA for the CDR3 is TGTGCCAGTAGCCACAGGGGACAGTCTAGTGTGACCCAGTACTTC. The encoded protein is CASSHRGQSSVTQYF.

The sample holds a few counts of this clone. The CDR3 loop reads CASSPSLLTEYEQYF. The CDR3 region has the DNA TGTGCCAGCTCACCAAGTCTTCTTACGGAGTACGAGCAGTACTTC. This rearrangement joins TRBV18 to TRBJ2-7; no clear D gene. V lost 2 bases, J lost 4 bases, and 15 bases lay in between. The length of the CDR3 is 15 residues. The germline gives CDR1 KGHSH, CDR2 LQKENI.

The chain has TRBV4-2 and TRBJ2-5, with 7 bases that match TRBD2. CDR1 is LGHNA, CDR2 YNFKEQ, per germline. The CDR3 covers 14 residues. V gave up 4 bases and J gave up 5 bases; unmatched junction bases: 7. The DNA of the CDR3 is TGTGCCAGCAGCCGCCGTGTCGGGGGGGAGACCCAGTACTTC. Its translation: CASSRRVGGETQYF.

This chain links TRBV29-1 with TRBJ1-2; 7 bases are shared with TRBD1. This CDR3 has 13 residues. The V gene's germline CDR1 is SQVTM and CDR2 ANQGSEA. J was trimmed by 3 bases and V by 8 bases; bases with no gene match: 9. CDR3 amino acids: CSTSPDRDYGYTF. In DNA form, the CDR3 reads TGCAGCACTAGCCCCGACAGGGACTATGGCTACACCTTC.

V and J are TRBV30 and TRBJ2-6, with D possibly TRBD1 on 5 matching bases. The germline gives CDR1 GTSNPN, CDR2 SVGIG (reference sequence). The ends were cut back, 0 bases at V and 1 base at J, with 10 bases in the middle. The CDR3 has 16 residues. CDR3 nucleotide sequence: TGTGCCTGGAGTGTACGCAGGGCGTCTGGGGCCAACGTCCTGACTTTC. It codes for CAWSVRRASGANVLTF.

J is TRBJ2-5 and V is TRBV7-2, with 8 bases identical to TRBD2. This CDR3 is built from 15 residues. Germline CDR1 is SGHTA and CDR2 is FQGNSA. Trimming removed 5 bases from V and 5 bases from J; junction bases left unmatched: 10. The CDR3 sequence: CASSHRAGEGETQYF. The CDR3, as DNA: TGTGCCAGCAGCCACCGAGCGGGAGAGGGTGAGACCCAGTACTTC. The full variable domain, in which reference TRBV7-2 and TRBJ2-5 provide the parts outside the CDR3, is GAGVSQSPSNKVTEKGKDVELRCDPISGHTALYWYRQSLGQGLEFLIYFQGNSAPDKSGLPSDRFSAERTGGSVSTLTIQRTQQEDSAVYLCASSHRAGEGETQYFGPGTRLLVL.

The chain links TRBV10-3 to TRBJ2-6; the match to TRBD1 covers 10 bases. Germline values: CDR1 ENHRY, CDR2 SYGVKD. Germline trimming cut 4 bases from V and 1 base from J; bases unmatched to any gene: 7. The CDR3 contains 18 residues. As DNA, the CDR3 is TGTGCCATCAGTGGTACCGGGACAGGGGCTTCTGGGGCCAACGTCCTGACTTTC. Its protein product is CAISGTGTGASGANVLTF.

This clone was recorded a few times. The chain links TRBV29-1 to TRBJ2-1, with D perhaps TRBD2 (5 bases). The CDR3 loop spans 15 amino acids. V was trimmed by 5 bases and J by 2 bases, leaving 16 bases between them. Germline values: CDR1 SQVTM, CDR2 ANQGSEA. CDR3 amino acids: CSVSDTPGTYNEQFF. The DNA for the CDR3 is TGCAGCGTTTCCGACACCCCGGGGACCTACAATGAGCAGTTCTTC.

This clone came up a few times. The chain combines TRBV5-4 with TRBJ1-1; D uncertain. Germline V gene data show CDR1 as SGHNT and CDR2 as YYREEE (reference sequence). CDR3 length: 14 residues. Trimming removed 4 bases from V and 5 bases from J, with 15 bases in between. The DNA of the CDR3 is TGTGCCAGCAGCCGGACCGGGAAGAGGACTGAAGCTTTCTTT. As protein: CASSRTGKRTEAFF.

V gene TRBV6-5 combines with J gene TRBJ1-4, with 7 bases lining up with TRBD1. Germline CDR1 MNHEY, CDR2 SVGAGI. With V trimmed by 6 bases and J by 6 bases, 7 bases remained unmatched. The CDR3 covers 14 residues. This CDR3 reads CASRSGQGDEKLFF. For the CDR3, the DNA is TGTGCCAGCAGGTCCGGGCAGGGGGATGAAAAACTGTTTTTT.

The table lists this clone with a few counts. The chain couples TRBV5-1 to TRBJ2-1; TRBD1 matches at 7 bases. The CDR3 extends over 15 amino acids. With V trimmed by 0 bases and J by 4 bases, 4 bases remained unmatched. Germline assignment: CDR1 SGHRS and CDR2 YFSETQ. CDR3 amino acids: CASSLVGTEYNEQFF. CDR3 coding DNA: TGCGCCAGCAGCTTGGTCGGGACAGAGTACAATGAGCAGTTCTTC.

The V call is TRBV5-4, the J call TRBJ2-7; 8 bases fit TRBD1. Germline values: CDR1 SGHNT, CDR2 YYREEE (reference sequence). Germline trimming cut 0 bases from V and 0 bases from J; bases unmatched to any gene: 5. The CDR3 is 16 amino acids. The CDR3 DNA is TGTGCCAGCAGCTTGGGGGGACAGGACAGCTCCTACGAGCAGTACTTC. Translated, it gives CASSLGGQDSSYEQYF.

V and J are TRBV30 and TRBJ1-1; 11 nucleotides match TRBD1. The trim removed 8 bases at V and 5 bases at J, leaving 4 bases unmatched. CDR1 and CDR2 from the germline V gene are GTSNPN and SVGIG (reference sequence). The CDR3 contains 12 residues. The CDR3 DNA reads TGTGCCGCGGGACAGGGGGGAACTGAAGCTTTCTTT. Its translation: CAAGQGGTEAFF.

The chain is built from TRBV5-4 and TRBJ2-5; possibly TRBD2 for D (6 bases). This CDR3 contains 14 residues. V gave up 4 bases and J gave up 2 bases, with 12 bases separating them. CDR1 and CDR2 (germline): SGHNT, YYREEE (reference sequence). CDR3: CASSPTGLQETQYF. The CDR3 nucleotides read TGTGCCAGCAGCCCCACGGGACTGCAAGAGACCCAGTACTTC. Drawing the rest from reference TRBV5-4 and TRBJ2-5, the complete variable domain is ETGVTQSPTHLIKTRGQQVTLRCSSQSGHNTVSWYQQALGQGPQFIFQYYREEENGRGNFPPRFSGLQFPNYSSELNVNALELDDSALYLCASSPTGLQETQYFGPGTRLLVL.

This clone was seen a handful of times. The chain joins TRBV25-1 to TRBJ2-1, with 13 bases identical to TRBD2. The CDR3 loop spans 16 amino acids. J gave up 8 bases and V 4 bases, and 8 bases lay outside the gene matches. Germline CDR1 MGHDK, CDR2 SYGVNS. The CDR3 DNA follows: TGTGCCAGCAGTGGAGGGACTAGCGGGATTGGGGATGAGCAGTTCTTC. Its protein product is CASSGGTSGIGDEQFF.

The chain recombines TRBV5-1 with TRBJ2-5, with a weak D call TRBD2 (6 bases). The V end was cut by 7 bases, the J end by 5 bases, with 21 bases between. This CDR3 has 15 amino acids. Germline V gene sequence: CDR1 SGHRS, CDR2 YFSETQ. The CDR3 region has the DNA TGCGCCAGCGGGTCCGGAGGGATCACCGGGGAGACCCAGTACTTC. Protein: CASGSGGITGETQYF. Drawing the rest from reference TRBV5-1 and TRBJ2-5, the complete variable domain is KAGVTQTPRYLIKTRGQQVTLSCSPISGHRSVSWYQQTPGQGLQFLFEYFSETQRNKGNFPGRFSGRQFSNSRSEMNVSTLELGDSALYLCASGSGGITGETQYFGPGTRLLVL.